The table lists the clone carrying this TCR beta chain with a count of one. The record originates from a study of blood T cell repertoires in COVID-19. Overall study: Sources were T cells, B-cell-depleted T cells, or PBMCs; the material itself was cDNA or gDNA.

In the authors' workflow: Estimation of nucleated cell counts relied on the amplification of reference gene primers. The protocol was immunoSEQ multiplex PCR, while the TCRdb copy is restricted to in-frame clones and leaves out a portion. V and J calls and clone size come straight from that table; D and trimming were deduced from the DNA. The table lists 150,000 to 200,000 clones, roughly 83% of them singletons. Everyone who took part was 18 to 89 years old, and they came from 24 US areas. Participant-reported clinical history was the basis for cohort assignment. Material: PBMCs or T cells enriched from blood (not recorded which). This clonotype was obtained from a woman aged 55 to 70 who had recovered from COVID-19.

CDR3 amino acids: CASSLFAGGSYNEQFF. CDR3 sequence (DNA): TGTGCCAGCAGCTTATTCGCGGGGGGGTCCTACAATGAGCAGTTCTTC. The rearrangement joins TRBV7-3 to TRBJ2-1; 9 bases are a match to TRBD2. Germline CDR1 reads SGHTA; CDR2 reads FQGTGA. CDR3 length: 16 residues. V lost 2 bases to trimming and J lost 1 base; unmatched junction nucleotides: 3.